This T cell receptor (beta chain) was sequenced for a study of CD8 T cells in Susac syndrome. After extraction with the RNeasy kit, about 0.5 to 1 ug of the RNA was reverse transcribed using random hexamers. The immunoSEQ assay covered 54 Vbeta and 13 Jbeta segments for CDR3. MiXCR was run by TCRdb on the immunoSEQ multiplex PCR reads, yielding one entry per CDR3 protein. In the table there are about 440,000 distinct CDR3 sequences, around 85% of which are singletons. The study sequenced TCR beta in blood CD8+ and CD4+ T cells. Those who served as multiple sclerosis controls were treatment-naive patients with stable or active relapsing-remitting disease. The TEMRA cells underwent FACS enrichment, while the CD8+ and CD4+ T cells underwent negative isolation. Sequenced: CD8+ T cells from PBMCs. This clonotype was sampled from a human donor with multiple sclerosis.

CDR3 sequence reads: CASSLHGTDTQYF. CDR3 DNA: TGCGCCAGCAGCTTGCATGGGACAGATACGCAGTATTTT. This chain links TRBV5-1 with TRBJ2-3; D unresolved. The CDR3 is 13 residues long. Per germline, CDR1 SGHRS and CDR2 YFSETQ. V was trimmed by 1 base and J by 3 bases, leaving 6 bases between them.